A single sample gave rise to the 31 T cell receptor beta chains below, sequenced in a study of early T cells in non-severe SARS-CoV-2 infection. Using its own MiXCR run on the 5' RACE reads, TCRdb lists one record per CDR3 protein. Of under 30,000 distinct CDR3 sequences listed, 5.5% are singletons. Sequenced sample: whole blood. The receptors come from an adult who was a healthcare worker with PCR-confirmed SARS-CoV-2 infection or an uninfected control (not recorded which).

This clonotype has a handful of counts. The V gene is TRBV11-2, the J gene TRBJ2-2; D gene unclear. V was shortened by 3 bases and J by 6 bases, with 5 bases between the two germline ends. The CDR3 sequence is 12 residues long. Germline V CDR1 and CDR2: SGHAT, FQNNGV. The DNA of the CDR3 is TGTGCCAGCAGCTTGGGCGCCGGGGAGCTGTTTTTT. Its translation is CASSLGAGELFF. Full variable domain (remainder filled in from reference TRBV11-2 and TRBJ2-2): EAGVAQSPRYKIIEKRQSVAFWCNPISGHATLYWYQQILGQGPKLLIQFQNNGVVDDSQLPKDRFSAERLKGVDSTLKIQPAKLEDSAVYLCASSLGAGELFFGEGSRLTVL.

The table lists this clonotype with many counts. The V and J genes are TRBV7-9 and TRBJ2-5; maybe TRBD1 (5 bases). V dropped 8 bases and J dropped 2 bases, with 24 bases sitting between them. The CDR3 is made up of 17 amino acids. Germline V gene sequence: CDR1 SEHNR, CDR2 FQNEAQ (reference sequence). CDR3 sequence (DNA): TGTGCCAGCGAGCTTTGGGCGAACAGGAAAAAACAAGAGACCCAGTACTTC. Its translation is CASELWANRKKQETQYF. Supplemented by reference TRBV7-9 and TRBJ2-5, the full variable domain reads DTGVSQNPRHKITKRGQNVTFRCDPISEHNRLYWYRQTLGQGPEFLTYFQNEAQLEKSRLLSDRFSAERPKGSFSTLEIQRTEQGDSAMYLCASELWANRKKQETQYFGPGTRLLVL.

The table lists this clonotype with a few counts. The J gene is TRBJ2-6, the V gene TRBV3-2; the listed D gene, TRBD1, was not tested against the DNA. TRBV3-2 corresponds to a pseudogene. This CDR3 is built from 18 residues. CDR3 nucleotide sequence: TGTGCCAGCAGCCCCCGGGACAGGGCTAGGTCTGGGGCCAACGTCCTGACTTTC. Translated, it gives CASSPRDRARSGANVLTF.

This clonotype was picked up many times. This chain joins TRBV27 and TRBJ1-5; the D is unclear. Germline CDR1 is MNHEY and CDR2 is SMNVEV (reference sequence). The germline V and J ends were trimmed by 1 base and 1 base, with 11 bases remaining between them. The CDR3 length is 16 residues. CDR3 nucleotide sequence: TGTGCCAGCAGTTTATTAGGTCTATCAAGCAATCAGCCCCAGCATTTT. It translates to CASSLLGLSSNQPQHF.

In its sample, this clonotype was seen a few times. The V call is TRBV5-5, the J call TRBJ2-3, with TRBD2 identical over 7 bases. Germline V CDR1 and CDR2: SGHKS, YYEKEE (reference sequence). The V gene end was trimmed by 0 bases and the J gene end by 10 bases; junction bases not matched to a gene: 2. This CDR3 has 12 amino acids. CDR3 sequence: CASSLGLASQYF. CDR3 sequence (DNA): TGTGCCAGCAGCTTGGGACTAGCTTCGCAGTATTTT.

This clonotype was detected ten times or more. The chain couples TRBV7-8 to TRBJ2-5; 12 positions match TRBD2. Germline CDR1 is SGHVS and CDR2 is FQNEAQ. CDR3 size: 16 residues. J gave up 2 bases and V 1 base, and 2 bases lay outside the gene matches. CDR3 sequence: CASSLGLAGGQETQYF. The CDR3 DNA reads as TGTGCCAGCAGCTTAGGGCTAGCGGGGGGGCAAGAGACCCAGTACTTC.

This clonotype ranks as medium-sized. This chain uses TRBV7-3 with TRBJ2-2, with D maybe TRBD1 (6 bases). This CDR3 contains 16 residues. Deletions cut 2 bases from V and 0 bases from J, with 10 bases between. Germline V gene data show CDR1 as SGHTA and CDR2 as FQGTGA. The CDR3 is CASSLLAGANTGELFF. Here the CDR3 DNA reads TGTGCCAGCAGCTTACTCGCAGGGGCGAACACCGGGGAGCTGTTTTTT.

The gene calls are TRBV18 and TRBJ1-1, with unresolved D. CDR1 and CDR2 from the germline V gene are KGHSH and LQKENI. The germline V and J ends were trimmed by 0 bases and 9 bases, with 17 bases remaining between them. The CDR3 has 15 amino acids. Written as DNA, the CDR3 is TGTGCCAGCTCACCACCGATTAGGACGGCCGGTAAAGCTTTCTTT. As protein: CASSPPIRTAGKAFF. The full variable domain, completed using reference TRBV18 and TRBJ1-1, is NAGVMQNPRHLVRRRGQEARLRCSPMKGHSHVYWYRQLPEEGLKFMVYLQKENIIDESGMPKERFSAEFPKEGPSILRIQQVVRGDSAAYFCASSPPIRTAGKAFFGQGTRLTVV.

This chain connects TRBV6-1 to TRBJ2-1, with 7 positions matching TRBD2. Germline loops: CDR1 MNHNS, CDR2 SASEGT. CDR3 size: 15 residues. Trimming at V came to 6 bases and at J to 8 bases, leaving 13 bases not matched to a gene. CDR3 nucleotide sequence: TGTGCCAGCAGGAGAACGGCGGGGGTTAGGGATGAGCAGTTCTTC. Its translation is CASRRTAGVRDEQFF.

Many counts were recorded for this clonotype. The chain recombines TRBV15 with TRBJ2-7; D may be TRBD2 (6 bases). The ends were cut back, 3 bases at V and 3 bases at J, with 12 bases in the middle. CDR1 LNHNV and CDR2 YYDKDF come from the germline V gene (reference sequence). CDR3 size: 14 residues. The CDR3 reads CATSRGRDFYEQYF. The CDR3 bases are TGTGCCACCAGCAGGGGCCGGGACTTCTACGAGCAGTACTTC.

The table lists this clonotype with many counts. This chain joins TRBV4-2 and TRBJ2-7; no clear D gene. The ends were cut back, 1 base at V and 2 bases at J, with 12 bases in the middle. The length of the CDR3 is 15 residues. The V gene's germline CDR1 is LGHNA and CDR2 YNFKEQ. The CDR3 spells CASSQGSPMTYEQYF. In nucleotides, the CDR3 is TGTGCCAGCAGCCAAGGATCCCCCATGACCTACGAGCAGTACTTC.

This clonotype has at least ten counts. The chain uses TRBV7-7 and TRBJ2-2, with D hard to call. V lost 3 bases and J lost 0, with 8 bases in between. The CDR3 is made up of 15 amino acids. CDR1 and CDR2 (germline): SSHAT, FNYEAQ (reference sequence). The CDR3 protein is CASSFFPSNTGELFF. The CDR3 coding sequence is TGTGCCAGCAGCTTCTTCCCCTCGAACACCGGGGAGCTGTTTTTT.

By frequency in the sample, this clonotype is medium-sized. The chain carries TRBV7-9 and TRBJ1-1; D gene ambiguous. CDR1 SEHNR and CDR2 FQNEAQ come from the germline V gene (reference sequence). CDR3 length: 12 residues. Trimming took 4 bases from V and 3 from J, leaving 6 bases between them. This CDR3 is CASSSPYTEAFF. The CDR3 bases are TGTGCCAGCAGCTCCCCTTACACTGAAGCTTTCTTT.

The V and J genes are TRBV28 and TRBJ2-7; 7 bases are a match to TRBD1. Germline loops: CDR1 MDHEN, CDR2 SYDVKM. The CDR3 consists of 17 residues. With V trimmed by 3 bases and J by 2 bases, 13 bases remained unmatched. The CDR3 DNA reads as TGTGCCAGCAGTTTCCTCTCGGGACAGCCGAAAGCCTACGAGCAGTACTTC. It codes for CASSFLSGQPKAYEQYF.

The chain employs TRBV20-1 and TRBJ2-5; D tentatively fits TRBD1 or TRBD2 (5 bases each). The ends were cut back, 2 bases at V and 3 bases at J, with 16 bases in the middle. The CDR3 consists of 15 residues. Germline lookup yields CDR1 DFQATT and CDR2 SNEGSKA (reference sequence). CDR3 coding DNA: TGCAGTGCTAGACACCCCCGGGACCACAAAGAGACCCAGTACTTC. It encodes CSARHPRDHKETQYF.

This clonotype was observed many times. The chain links TRBV27 to TRBJ2-3, with TRBD1 identical over 10 bases. CDR3 length: 17 amino acids. CDR1 and CDR2 from the germline V gene are MNHEY and SMNVEV (reference sequence). V lost 8 bases and J lost 4; bases outside the gene matches: 15. In nucleotides, the CDR3 is TGTGCCAGCGCGAGAAGGGACAGGGGAGTTATGGCAGATACGCAGTATTTT. Protein sequence: CASARRDRGVMADTQYF.

This clonotype turned up a few times. The gene calls are TRBV19 and TRBJ2-2; 8 bases are a match to TRBD2. J gave up 7 bases and V 6 bases, and 7 bases lay outside the gene matches. The CDR3 runs to 14 residues. Per the germline V gene, CDR1 is LNHDA and CDR2 is SQIVND (reference sequence). The CDR3 is CASSPLAVGGELFF. In nucleotides, the CDR3 is TGTGCCAGTAGCCCACTAGCGGTCGGCGGGGAGCTGTTTTTT.

In its sample, this clonotype ranks as medium-sized. This chain uses TRBV10-3 with TRBJ2-5, with D possibly TRBD1 on 6 matching bases. The CDR3 is 15 amino acids. Looked up from germline, CDR1 is ENHRY and CDR2 is SYGVKD. Trimming pared 6 bases from V and 1 base from J, leaving 15 bases between. Here the CDR3 DNA reads TGTGCCATCAGCTCCATCACAGGGTTCCAAGAGACCCAGTACTTC. Its translation: CAISSITGFQETQYF.

This clonotype showed up many times. V and J are TRBV7-2 and TRBJ2-7; tentatively, D is TRBD1 (5 bases). The CDR3 has 14 residues. V lost 0 bases to trimming and J lost 3 bases, with 9 bases between them. The germline V gene has CDR1 SGHTA and CDR2 FQGNSA. The CDR3 is CASSLAGPLYEQYF. The CDR3 region has the DNA TGTGCCAGCAGCTTAGCGGGGCCCCTCTACGAGCAGTACTTC.

This clonotype was counted only a few times. This chain links TRBV7-9 with TRBJ1-1; tentatively, D is TRBD1 (6 bases). Trimming pared 1 base from V and 5 bases from J, leaving 11 bases between. In germline, CDR1 is SEHNR, CDR2 FQNEAQ (reference sequence). The CDR3 is made up of 14 amino acids. The DNA of the CDR3 is TGTGCCAGCAGCTTAGTAGGGGGATTAACTGAAGCTTTCTTT. This encodes CASSLVGGLTEAFF.

This clonotype has just a few counts. The rearrangement joins TRBV11-2 to TRBJ2-7; the D gene could be TRBD1 or TRBD2 (5 bases each). The CDR3 runs to 15 residues. Trimming shortened V by 5 bases and J by 3 bases, and 17 bases separated the two germline ends. CDR1 SGHAT and CDR2 FQNNGV come from the germline V gene. CDR3 loop: CASSLRGRLLYEQYF. DNA for the CDR3: TGTGCCAGCAGCCTGAGGGGACGACTCCTCTACGAGCAGTACTTC.

In its sample, this clonotype is medium-sized. The chain employs TRBV24-1 and TRBJ2-2, with TRBD1 matching 11 bases. The ends lost 2 bases at V and 3 bases at J; junction bases unmatched: 1. The CDR3 runs 16 residues. Germline values: CDR1 KGHDR, CDR2 SFDVKD. The CDR3: CATSDWDRGDTGELFF. CDR3 DNA sequence: TGTGCCACCAGTGATTGGGACAGGGGGGACACCGGGGAGCTGTTTTTT.

This clonotype rates as medium-sized. At one end, the junction sequence differs from germline, possibly due to a read error. The rearrangement uses TRBV11-2 and TRBJ1-3; no firm D call. Germline V CDR1 and CDR2: SGHAT, FQNNGV. The CDR3 covers 11 residues. The CDR3: CASSLASSFNF. CDR3 nucleotide sequence: TGTGCCAGCAGCTTAGCGTCCTCGTTTAATTTT.

The chain employs TRBV3-1 and TRBJ2-7; D is possibly TRBD2 (6 bases). V lost 1 base and J 3 bases, leaving 13 bases between the germline ends. Germline loops: CDR1 LGHDT, CDR2 YNNKEL (reference sequence). The CDR3 runs to 15 residues. For the CDR3, the DNA is TGTGCCAGCAGCCAAGGATCAGGCGGGGACTACGAGCAGTACTTC. It translates to CASSQGSGGDYEQYF.

The table lists this clonotype with many counts. The V gene is TRBV11-3, the J gene TRBJ1-1; 9 positions agree with TRBD1. This CDR3 region has 15 residues. Germline CDR1 SGHNT, CDR2 YENEEA. V shed 0 bases and J 1 base; nucleotides not matched to a gene: 0. The CDR3 DNA is TGTGCCAGCAGCTTAGAGGGACAGGGGAACACTGAAGCTTTCTTT. Translation: CASSLEGQGNTEAFF.

This clonotype has ten or more counts. The chain links TRBV18 to TRBJ2-7; TRBD1 matches at 9 bases. Trimming at V came to 5 bases and at J to 5 bases, leaving 7 bases not matched to a gene. The CDR3 totals 14 residues. Germline-derived CDR1 and CDR2 are KGHSH and LQKENI. CDR3 sequence reads: CASSFRDREDEQYF. The CDR3 bases are TGTGCCAGCTCATTCCGGGACAGGGAGGACGAGCAGTACTTC. Based on the CDR3 plus reference TRBV18 and TRBJ2-7, the full variable domain is NAGVMQNPRHLVRRRGQEARLRCSPMKGHSHVYWYRQLPEEGLKFMVYLQKENIIDESGMPKERFSAEFPKEGPSILRIQQVVRGDSAAYFCASSFRDREDEQYFGPGTRLTVT.

The sample holds many counts of this clonotype. This chain joins TRBV28 and TRBJ1-5; D is perhaps TRBD1 (6 bases). V was cut by 5 bases and J by 4 bases, with 15 bases left in between. The CDR3 has 15 residues. Germline values: CDR1 MDHEN, CDR2 SYDVKM. CDR3 sequence reads: CASSLGGDTNQPQHF. The CDR3 region has the DNA TGTGCCAGCAGTCTGGGAGGGGACACAAATCAGCCCCAGCATTTT.

This clonotype was seen repeatedly, ten times or more. The chain has TRBV6-4 and TRBJ1-2, with TRBD1 matching 8 bases. The ends lost 5 bases at V and 8 bases at J; junction bases unmatched: 7. CDR1 and CDR2 from the germline V gene are MRHNA and SNTAGT. The CDR3 spans 13 residues. The CDR3 spells CASSPDRARGYTF. The CDR3 DNA is TGTGCCAGCAGTCCGGACAGGGCAAGAGGCTACACCTTC.

This clonotype was detected many times. This chain links TRBV13 with TRBJ2-6; no clear D. V was clipped by 2 bases and J by 0 bases, with 8 bases between them. There are 16 residues in the CDR3. Germline V gives CDR1 PRHDT, CDR2 FYEKMQ (reference sequence). CDR3 nucleotides: TGTGCCAGCAGCTTAAGACCCTCCTCTGGGGCCAACGTCCTGACTTTC. Amino acid sequence: CASSLRPSSGANVLTF.

This clonotype was picked up many times. The chain employs TRBV10-2 and TRBJ2-2, with D perhaps TRBD1 or TRBD2 (5 bases each). Germline-derived CDR1 and CDR2 are WSHSY and SAAADI. The CDR3 length is 14 residues. V shed 3 bases and J shed 4 bases, with 9 bases lying between them. The DNA for the CDR3 is TGCGCCAGCAGTGATTCAGGGAGCACCGGGGAGCTGTTTTTT. It is translated as CASSDSGSTGELFF.

At least ten counts were recorded for this clonotype. The genes are TRBV4-1 and TRBJ1-4; maybe TRBD1 (6 bases). V dropped 2 bases and J dropped 3 bases, with 16 bases sitting between them. In germline, CDR1 is MGHRA, CDR2 YSYEKL. CDR3 size: 17 residues. The CDR3 DNA sequence: TGCGCCAGCAGCCAATTAACAGGGAAGTACCCTAATGAAAAACTGTTTTTT. Translated, it gives CASSQLTGKYPNEKLFF.